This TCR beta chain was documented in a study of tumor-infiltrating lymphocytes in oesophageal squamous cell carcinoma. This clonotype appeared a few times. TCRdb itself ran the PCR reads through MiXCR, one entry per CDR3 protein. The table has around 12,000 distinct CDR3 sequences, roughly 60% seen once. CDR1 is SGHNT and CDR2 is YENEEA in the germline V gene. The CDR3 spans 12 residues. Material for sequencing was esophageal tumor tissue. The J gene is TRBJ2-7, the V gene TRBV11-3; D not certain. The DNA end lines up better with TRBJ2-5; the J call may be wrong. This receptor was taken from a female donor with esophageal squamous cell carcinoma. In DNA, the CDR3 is TGTGCCAGCAGCTTCGACGGCGGGACCCAGTACTTC. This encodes CASSFDGGTQYF.